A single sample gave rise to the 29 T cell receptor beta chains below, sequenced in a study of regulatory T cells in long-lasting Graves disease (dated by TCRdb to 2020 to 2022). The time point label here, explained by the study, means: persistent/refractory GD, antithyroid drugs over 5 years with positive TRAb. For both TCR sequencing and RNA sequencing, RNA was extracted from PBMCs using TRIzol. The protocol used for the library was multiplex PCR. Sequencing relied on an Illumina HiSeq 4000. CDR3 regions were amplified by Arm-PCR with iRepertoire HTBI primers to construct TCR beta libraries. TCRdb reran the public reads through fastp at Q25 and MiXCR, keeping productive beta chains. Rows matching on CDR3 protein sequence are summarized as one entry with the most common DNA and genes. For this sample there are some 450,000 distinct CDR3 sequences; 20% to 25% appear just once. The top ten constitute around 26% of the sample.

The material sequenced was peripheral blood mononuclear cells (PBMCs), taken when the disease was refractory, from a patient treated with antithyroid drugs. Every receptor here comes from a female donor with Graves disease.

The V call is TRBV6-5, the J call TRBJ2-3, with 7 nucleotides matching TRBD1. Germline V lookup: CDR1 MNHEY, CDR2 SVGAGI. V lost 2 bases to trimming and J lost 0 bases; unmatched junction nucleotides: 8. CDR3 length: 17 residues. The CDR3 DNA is TGTGCCAGCAGTTACATAACAGGGGTTTCGAGCACAGATACGCAGTATTTT. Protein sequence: CASSYITGVSSTDTQYF.

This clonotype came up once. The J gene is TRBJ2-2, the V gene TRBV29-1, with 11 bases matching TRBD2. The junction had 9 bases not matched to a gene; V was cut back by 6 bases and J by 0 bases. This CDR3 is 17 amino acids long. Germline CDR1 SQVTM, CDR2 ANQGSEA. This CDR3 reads CSVSKIAGGTNTGELFF. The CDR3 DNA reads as TGCAGCGTCTCAAAGATAGCGGGAGGGACGAACACCGGGGAGCTGTTTTTT.

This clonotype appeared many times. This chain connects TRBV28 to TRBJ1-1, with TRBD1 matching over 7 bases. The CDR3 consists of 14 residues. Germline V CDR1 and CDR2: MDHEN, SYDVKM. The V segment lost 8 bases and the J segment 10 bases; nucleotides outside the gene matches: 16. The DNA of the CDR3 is TGTGCCAGCCAAAACAGGGGATTTTCCCCTGGAGCTTTCTTT. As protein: CASQNRGFSPGAFF.

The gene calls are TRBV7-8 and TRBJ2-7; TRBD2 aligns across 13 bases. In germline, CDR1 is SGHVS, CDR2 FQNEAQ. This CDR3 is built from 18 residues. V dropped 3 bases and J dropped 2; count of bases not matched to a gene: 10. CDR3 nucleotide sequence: TGTGCCAGCAGCTTGCGACTAGCGGGAGGTGGCCCTACCTACGAGCAGTACTTC. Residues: CASSLRLAGGGPTYEQYF.

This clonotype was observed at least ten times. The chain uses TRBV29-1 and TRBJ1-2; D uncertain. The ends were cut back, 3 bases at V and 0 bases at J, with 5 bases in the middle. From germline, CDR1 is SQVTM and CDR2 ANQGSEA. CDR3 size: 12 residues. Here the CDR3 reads CSVDFPNYGYTF. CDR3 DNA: TGCAGCGTTGATTTCCCTAACTATGGCTACACCTTC.

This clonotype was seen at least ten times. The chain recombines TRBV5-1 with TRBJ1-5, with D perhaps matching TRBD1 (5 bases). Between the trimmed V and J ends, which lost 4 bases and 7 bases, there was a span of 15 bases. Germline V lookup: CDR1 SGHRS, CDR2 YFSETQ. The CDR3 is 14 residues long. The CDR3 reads CASSPGTPGQPQHF. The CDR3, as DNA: TGCGCCAGCAGCCCCGGGACCCCCGGACAGCCCCAGCATTTT.

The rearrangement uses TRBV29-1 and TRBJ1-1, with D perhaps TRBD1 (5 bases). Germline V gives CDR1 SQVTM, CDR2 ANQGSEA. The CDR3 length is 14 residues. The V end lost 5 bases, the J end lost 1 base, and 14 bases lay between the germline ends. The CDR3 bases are TGCAGCGTTCCTAAAGGACACGCGAACACTGAAGCTTTCTTT. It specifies CSVPKGHANTEAFF.

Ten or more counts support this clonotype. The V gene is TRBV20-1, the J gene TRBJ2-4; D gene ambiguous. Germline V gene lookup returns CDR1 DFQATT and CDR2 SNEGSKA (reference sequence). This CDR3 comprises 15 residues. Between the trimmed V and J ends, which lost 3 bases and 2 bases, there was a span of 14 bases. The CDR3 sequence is CSASRLETTKNIQYF. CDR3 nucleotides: TGCAGTGCTAGTCGGTTGGAGACAACCAAAAACATTCAGTACTTC.

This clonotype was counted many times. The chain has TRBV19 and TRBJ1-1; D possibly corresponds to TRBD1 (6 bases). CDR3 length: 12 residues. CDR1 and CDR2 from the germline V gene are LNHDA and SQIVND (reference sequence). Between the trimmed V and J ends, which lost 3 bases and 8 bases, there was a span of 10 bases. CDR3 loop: CASSIWGGEAFF. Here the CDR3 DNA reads TGTGCCAGTAGTATCTGGGGGGGCGAAGCTTTCTTT.

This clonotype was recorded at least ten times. The CDR3 loop reads CSASLASGSETQYF. For the CDR3, the DNA is TGCAGTGCTAGTCTGGCTAGCGGGAGCGAGACCCAGTACTTC. The rearrangement links TRBV20-1 to TRBJ2-5, with 10 bases identical to TRBD2. The V segment lost 3 bases and the J segment 5 bases; nucleotides outside the gene matches: 6. The CDR3 covers 14 residues. Germline CDR1 DFQATT, CDR2 SNEGSKA (reference sequence).

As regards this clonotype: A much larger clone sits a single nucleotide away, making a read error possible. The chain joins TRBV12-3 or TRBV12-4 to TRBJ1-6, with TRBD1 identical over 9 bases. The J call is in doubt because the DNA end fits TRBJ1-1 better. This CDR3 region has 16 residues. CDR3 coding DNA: TGTGCCAGCAGTTTAGCGGTAACAGGGGGCCGTACTGAAGCTTTCTTT. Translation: CASSLAVTGGRTEAFF.

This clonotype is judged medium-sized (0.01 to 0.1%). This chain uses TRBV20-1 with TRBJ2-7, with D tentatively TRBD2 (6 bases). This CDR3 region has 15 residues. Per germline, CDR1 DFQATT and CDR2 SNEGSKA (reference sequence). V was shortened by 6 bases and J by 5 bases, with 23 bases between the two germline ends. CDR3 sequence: CSAEQNAGPLHEQYF. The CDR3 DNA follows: TGCAGTGCGGAACAAAATGCGGGACCGCTCCACGAGCAGTACTTC.

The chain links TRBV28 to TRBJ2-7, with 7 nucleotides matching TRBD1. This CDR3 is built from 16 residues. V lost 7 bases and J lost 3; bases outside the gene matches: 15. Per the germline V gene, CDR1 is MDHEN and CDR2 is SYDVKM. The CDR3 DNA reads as TGTGCCAGCACTCCCGCTATAGGGGGCGTACTCTACGAGCAGTACTTC. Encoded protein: CASTPAIGGVLYEQYF.

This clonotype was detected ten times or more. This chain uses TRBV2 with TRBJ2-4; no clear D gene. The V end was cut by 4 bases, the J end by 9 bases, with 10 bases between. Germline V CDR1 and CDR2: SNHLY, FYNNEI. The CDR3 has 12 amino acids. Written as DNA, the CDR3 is TGTGCCAGCAGTGCAAGACTTGTCATTCAGTACTTC. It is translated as CASSARLVIQYF.

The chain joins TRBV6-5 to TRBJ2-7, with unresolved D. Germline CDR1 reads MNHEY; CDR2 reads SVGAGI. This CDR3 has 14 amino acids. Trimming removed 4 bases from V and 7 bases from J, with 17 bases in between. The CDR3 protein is CASSFTRPAGEQYF. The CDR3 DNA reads TGTGCCAGCAGTTTTACCAGACCTGCTGGAGAGCAGTACTTC.

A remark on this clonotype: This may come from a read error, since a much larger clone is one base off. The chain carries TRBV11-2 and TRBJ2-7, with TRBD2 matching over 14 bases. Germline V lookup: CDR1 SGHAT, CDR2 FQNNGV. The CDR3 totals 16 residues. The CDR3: CASSVTSGRATYKQYF. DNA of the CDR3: TGTGCCAGCAGCGTGACTAGCGGGAGGGCTACCTACAAGCAGTACTTC.

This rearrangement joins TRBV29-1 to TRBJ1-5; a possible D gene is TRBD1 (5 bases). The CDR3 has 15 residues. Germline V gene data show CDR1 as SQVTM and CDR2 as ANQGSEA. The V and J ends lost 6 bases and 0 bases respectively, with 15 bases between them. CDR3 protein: CSVGGGGNSNQPQHF. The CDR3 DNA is TGCAGCGTCGGTGGGGGGGGGAATAGCAATCAGCCCCAGCATTTT.

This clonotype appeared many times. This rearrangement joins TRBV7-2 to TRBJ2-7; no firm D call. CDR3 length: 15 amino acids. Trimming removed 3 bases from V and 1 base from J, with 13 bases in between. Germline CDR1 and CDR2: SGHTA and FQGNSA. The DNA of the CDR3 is TGTGCCAGCAGCTTCCTTGGCAGTGTGTCCTACGAGCAGTACTTC. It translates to CASSFLGSVSYEQYF. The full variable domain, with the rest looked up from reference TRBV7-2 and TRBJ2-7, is GAGVSQSPSNKVTEKGKDVELRCDPISGHTALYWYRQSLGQGLEFLIYFQGNSAPDKSGLPSDRFSAERTGGSVSTLTIQRTQQEDSAVYLCASSFLGSVSYEQYFGPGTRLTVT.

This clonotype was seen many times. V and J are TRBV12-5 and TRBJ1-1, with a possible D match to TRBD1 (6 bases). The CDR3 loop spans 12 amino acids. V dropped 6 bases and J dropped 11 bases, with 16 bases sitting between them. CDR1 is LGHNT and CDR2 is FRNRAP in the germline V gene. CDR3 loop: CASGPETGRAFF. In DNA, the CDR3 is TGTGCTAGTGGCCCTGAAACAGGGAGGGCTTTCTTT.

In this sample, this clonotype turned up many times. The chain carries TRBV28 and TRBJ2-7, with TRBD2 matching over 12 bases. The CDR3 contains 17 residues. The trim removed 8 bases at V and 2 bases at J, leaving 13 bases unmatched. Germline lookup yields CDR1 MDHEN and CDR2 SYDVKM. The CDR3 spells CASRRTSGTPTAYEQYF. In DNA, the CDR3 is TGTGCCAGCCGACGGACTAGCGGGACGCCAACTGCCTACGAGCAGTACTTC.

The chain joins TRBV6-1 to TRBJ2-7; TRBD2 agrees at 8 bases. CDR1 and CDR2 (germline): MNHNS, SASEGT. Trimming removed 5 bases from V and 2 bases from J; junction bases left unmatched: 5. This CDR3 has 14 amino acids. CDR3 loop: CASSSGRSTYEQYF. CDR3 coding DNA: TGTGCCAGCAGTAGCGGGAGATCCACCTACGAGCAGTACTTC.

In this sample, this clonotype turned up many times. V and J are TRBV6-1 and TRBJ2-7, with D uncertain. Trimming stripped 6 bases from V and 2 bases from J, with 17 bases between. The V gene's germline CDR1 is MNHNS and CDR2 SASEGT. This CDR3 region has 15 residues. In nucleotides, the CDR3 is TGTGCCAGCAGCTCTCTGGCGAGCGTTACCTACGAGCAGTACTTC. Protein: CASSSLASVTYEQYF.

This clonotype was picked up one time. DNA for the CDR3: TGTGCCAGCAGCTTTTTCGGAGGGGTCCCCCATCAGCCCCAGCATTTT. Translating it yields CASSFFGGVPHQPQHF. The rearrangement links TRBV7-2 to TRBJ1-5; possible D gene TRBD1, 5 bases. This CDR3 has 16 residues. Germline V gene data show CDR1 as SGHTA and CDR2 as FQGNSA. Trimming removed 3 bases from V and 5 bases from J, with 17 bases in between. The full variable domain, completed using reference TRBV7-2 and TRBJ1-5, is GAGVSQSPSNKVTEKGKDVELRCDPISGHTALYWYRQSLGQGLEFLIYFQGNSAPDKSGLPSDRFSAERTGGSVSTLTIQRTQQEDSAVYLCASSFFGGVPHQPQHFGDGTRLSIL.

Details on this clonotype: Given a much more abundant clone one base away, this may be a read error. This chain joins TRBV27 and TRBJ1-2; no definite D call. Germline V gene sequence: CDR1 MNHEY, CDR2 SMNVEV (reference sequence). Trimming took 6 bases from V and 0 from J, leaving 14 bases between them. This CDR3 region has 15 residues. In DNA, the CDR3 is TGTGCCAGCAGAGGCACCCAGAAAACTAACTATGGCTACACCTTC. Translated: CASRGTQKTNYGYTF.

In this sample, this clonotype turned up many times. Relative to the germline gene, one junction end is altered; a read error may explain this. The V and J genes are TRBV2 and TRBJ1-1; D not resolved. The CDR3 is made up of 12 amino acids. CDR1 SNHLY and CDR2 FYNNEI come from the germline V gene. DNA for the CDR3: TGTGCCAGCAGTGATTCGAACGCTGAAGCTTTCTTT. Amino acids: CASSDSNAEAFF.

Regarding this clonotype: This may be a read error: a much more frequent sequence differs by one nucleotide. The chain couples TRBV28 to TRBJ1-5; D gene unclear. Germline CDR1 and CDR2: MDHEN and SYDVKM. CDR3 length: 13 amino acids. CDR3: CACSLIRNQPQHF. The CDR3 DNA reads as TGTGCCTGCAGTTTGATTAGAAATCAGCCCCAGCATTTT.

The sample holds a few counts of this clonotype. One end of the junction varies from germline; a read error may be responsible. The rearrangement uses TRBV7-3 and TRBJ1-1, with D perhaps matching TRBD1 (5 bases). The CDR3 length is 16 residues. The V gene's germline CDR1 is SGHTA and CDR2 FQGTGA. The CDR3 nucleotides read TGCGCCAGCAGCCAAGAAGCGGCAGGGCTTAGGACTGAAGCTTTCTTT. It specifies CASSQEAAGLRTEAFF. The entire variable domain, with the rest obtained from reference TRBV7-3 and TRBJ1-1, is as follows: GAGVSQTPSNKVTEKGKYVELRCDPISGHTALYWYRQSLGQGPEFLIYFQGTGAADDSGLPNDRFFAVRPEGSVSTLKIQRTERGDSAVYLCASSQEAAGLRTEAFFGQGTRLTVV.

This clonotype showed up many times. The CDR3 region is CATSDSAVRDPTQYF. Here the CDR3 DNA reads TGTGCCACCAGTGATTCGGCGGTGAGGGACCCGACCCAGTACTTC. This chain joins TRBV24-1 and TRBJ2-5; the D gene could be TRBD1 or TRBD2 (5 bases each). Germline loops: CDR1 KGHDR, CDR2 SFDVKD. The V end lost 2 bases, the J end lost 7 bases, and 16 bases lay between the germline ends. The CDR3 contains 15 residues.

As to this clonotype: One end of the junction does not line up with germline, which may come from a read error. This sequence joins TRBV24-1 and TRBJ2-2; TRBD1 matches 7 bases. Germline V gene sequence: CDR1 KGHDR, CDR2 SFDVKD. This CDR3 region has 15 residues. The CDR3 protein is CATSDRGFDTGKLFF. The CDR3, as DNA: TGTGCCACCAGTGACAGGGGGTTTGACACCGGGAAGCTGTTTTTT.